These 10 T cell receptor beta chains came from one sample sequenced in a study of T cells of healthy individuals. Using its own MiXCR run on the 5' RACE reads, TCRdb lists one record per CDR3 protein. The sample has 45,000 to 60,000 distinct CDR3 sequences, roughly 14% seen once. These receptors were taken from a human donor in good health.

V and J are TRBV3-1 and TRBJ1-1; D unresolved. CDR1 is LGHDT, CDR2 YNNKEL, per germline (reference sequence). This CDR3 spans 15 amino acids. Trimming left V 1 base short and J 14 bases short, with 23 bases between. The CDR3 DNA sequence: TGTGCCAGCAGCCAAGTGCTCGCAGGCGGCGAACCTTTCTTCTTT. This gives the protein CASSQVLAGGEPFFF.

This clonotype was counted a few times. The chain couples TRBV29-1 to TRBJ2-2, with TRBD2 matching over 15 bases. This CDR3 contains 17 residues. Germline V gene lookup returns CDR1 SQVTM and CDR2 ANQGSEA. V was clipped by 1 base and J by 6 bases; unmatched bases: 6. As DNA, the CDR3 is TGCAGCGTTGAAGGTTCCGGACTAGCGGGAGGGGCCGGGGAGCTGTTTTTT. Translation: CSVEGSGLAGGAGELFF.

The rearrangement joins TRBV6-6 to TRBJ1-4; tentatively, D is TRBD1 (5 bases). CDR1 and CDR2 from the germline V gene are MNHNY and SVGAGI (reference sequence). The CDR3 runs 16 residues. V was cut by 2 bases and J by 4 bases, with 14 bases left in between. CDR3 nucleotide sequence: TGTGCCAGCAGTTACCTGACAGCCACCTTTAATGAAAAACTGTTTTTT. Protein sequence: CASSYLTATFNEKLFF.

Only a few counts were recorded for this clonotype. The chain links TRBV9 to TRBJ2-3; 14 positions agree with TRBD2. Trimming at V came to 4 bases and at J to 4 bases, leaving 8 bases not matched to a gene. The CDR3 covers 17 residues. In germline, CDR1 is SGDLS, CDR2 YYNGEE. CDR3 sequence: CASSPTTSGRGSDTQYF. CDR3 nucleotides: TGTGCCAGCAGCCCAACGACTAGCGGGAGGGGTTCAGATACGCAGTATTTT.

This clonotype has at least ten counts. The chain carries TRBV12-5 and TRBJ2-3, with 7 bases fitting TRBD2. In germline, CDR1 is LGHNT, CDR2 FRNRAP. The CDR3 spans 16 residues. With V trimmed by 5 bases and J by 2 bases, 10 bases remained unmatched. The CDR3 sequence is CASGPRAGPYTDTQYF. CDR3 DNA sequence: TGTGCTAGTGGTCCACGAGCGGGGCCTTACACAGATACGCAGTATTTT. The variable domain in full, completed from reference TRBV12-5 and TRBJ2-3, reads DARVTQTPRHKVTEMGQEVTMRCQPILGHNTVFWYRQTMMQGLELLAYFRNRAPLDDSGMPKDRFSAEMPDATLATLKIQPSEPRDSAVYFCASGPRAGPYTDTQYFGPGTRLTVL.

This clonotype occurred many times. This sequence joins TRBV6-4 and TRBJ2-3; D possibly corresponds to TRBD1 (6 bases). Germline lookup yields CDR1 MRHNA and CDR2 SNTAGT. The CDR3 covers 15 residues. Trimming took 5 bases from V and 7 from J, leaving 19 bases between them. CDR3 nucleotide sequence: TGTGCCAGCAGTAAGCTGACAGGAGCGGAGAATACGCAGTATTTT. Its translation: CASSKLTGAENTQYF.

The sample holds many counts of this clonotype. The chain joins TRBV6-2 or TRBV6-3 to TRBJ2-4, with 8 bases aligning to TRBD2. Germline V gene lookup returns CDR1 MNHEY and CDR2 SVGEGT. The CDR3 spans 15 residues. The trim removed 2 bases at V and 10 bases at J, leaving 10 bases unmatched. DNA for the CDR3: TGTGCCAGCAGTTACGCCCCCCGGACTAGCTTGATTCAGTACTTC. It yields the protein CASSYAPRTSLIQYF.

This clonotype was seen only a few times. The chain has TRBV10-3 and TRBJ2-7, with D possibly matching TRBD1 (6 bases). Per the germline V gene, CDR1 is ENHRY and CDR2 is SYGVKD. With 4 bases removed from V and 3 bases from J, the gap between germline ends came to 10 bases. The CDR3 loop spans 13 amino acids. CDR3 DNA: TGTGCCATCAGTGCGGGACAATACTACGAGCAGTACTTC. Its protein product is CAISAGQYYEQYF.

Many counts were recorded for this clonotype. This rearrangement joins TRBV6-5 to TRBJ1-6; no reliable D call. Deletions cut 7 bases from V and 4 bases from J, with 8 bases between. CDR3 size: 13 residues. CDR1 MNHEY and CDR2 SVGAGI come from the germline V gene. The CDR3 DNA reads as TGTGCCAGCAAGGAGGTTTATAATTCACCCCTCCACTTT. Amino acid sequence: CASKEVYNSPLHF.

The chain is built from TRBV20-1 and TRBJ2-7; possible D gene TRBD1, 5 bases. This CDR3 spans 13 amino acids. V was cut by 3 bases and J by 2 bases, with 11 bases left in between. Germline CDR1 and CDR2: DFQATT and SNEGSKA (reference sequence). CDR3 region: CSARAGYTYEQYF. The CDR3 coding sequence is TGCAGTGCTAGGGCAGGGTATACCTACGAGCAGTACTTC.